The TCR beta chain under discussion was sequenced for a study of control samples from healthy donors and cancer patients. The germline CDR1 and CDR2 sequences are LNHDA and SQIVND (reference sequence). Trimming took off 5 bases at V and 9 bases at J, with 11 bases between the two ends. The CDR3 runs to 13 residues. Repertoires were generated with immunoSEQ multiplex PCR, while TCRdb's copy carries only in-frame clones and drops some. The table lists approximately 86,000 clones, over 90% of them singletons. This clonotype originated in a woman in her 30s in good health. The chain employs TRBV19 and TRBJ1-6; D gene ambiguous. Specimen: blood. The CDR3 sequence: CASSPKGISPLHF. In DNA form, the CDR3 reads TGTGCCAGTAGTCCCAAAGGGATTTCACCCCTCCACTTT.